Presented here are 25 T cell receptor beta chains from one specimen sequenced in a study of shared clonotypes between healthy human individuals. Clones were sequenced by immunoSEQ multiplex PCR, and TCRdb holds only the in-frame ones, with some missing. The sample yields about 700,000 clones, 92% seen once. Terminally differentiated effector memory CD45RA+ cells were excluded by CCR7 positive selection of CD45RO-negative cells. Sequencing was done on a sample of naive CD8+ T cells sorted from blood. The receptors were sampled from a man aged 25 to 40 in good health.

This chain links TRBV11-2 with TRBJ2-3; 9 bases line up with TRBD2. This CDR3 is built from 15 residues. Germline assignment: CDR1 SGHAT and CDR2 FQNNGV. The V gene end was trimmed by 1 base and the J gene end by 4 bases; junction bases not matched to a gene: 3. CDR3 residues: CASSLAAGGADTQYF. The CDR3 coding sequence is TGTGCCAGCAGCTTAGCTGCGGGAGGGGCAGATACGCAGTATTTT. Full variable domain (remainder filled in from reference TRBV11-2 and TRBJ2-3): EAGVAQSPRYKIIEKRQSVAFWCNPISGHATLYWYQQILGQGPKLLIQFQNNGVVDDSQLPKDRFSAERLKGVDSTLKIQPAKLEDSAVYLCASSLAAGGADTQYFGPGTRLTVL.

The V gene is TRBV6-4, the J gene TRBJ2-3; 10 bases fit TRBD2. Germline-derived CDR1 and CDR2 are MRHNA and SNTAGT. The V and J ends lost 4 bases and 1 base, in that order; junction bases with no gene match: 5. The CDR3 is made up of 16 amino acids. The CDR3 sequence: CASSVTGTSGTDTQYF. In nucleotides, the CDR3 is TGTGCCAGCAGTGTTACCGGGACTAGCGGCACAGATACGCAGTATTTT.

This clone was seen a single time. The chain is built from TRBV27 and TRBJ2-1; 13 nucleotides align to TRBD2. V was clipped by 5 bases and J by 7 bases; unmatched bases: 8. Germline V gene data show CDR1 as MNHEY and CDR2 as SMNVEV (reference sequence). The CDR3 runs 16 residues. The CDR3 DNA follows: TGTGCCAGCAGTCTTCCGGGACTAGCGGGAACTAATGAGCAGTTCTTC. It yields the protein CASSLPGLAGTNEQFF.

V gene TRBV7-6 combines with J gene TRBJ2-7; D unclear. V lost 5 bases to trimming and J lost 3 bases, with 8 bases between them. The CDR3 runs 12 residues. Germline V gives CDR1 SGHVS, CDR2 FNYEAQ. CDR3 DNA: TGTGCCAGCAGCGACGGGCTCTACGAGCAGTACTTC. Encoded protein: CASSDGLYEQYF.

J is TRBJ2-2 and V is TRBV9, with D unclear. CDR1 is SGDLS and CDR2 is YYNGEE in the germline V gene. Deletions cut 0 bases from V and 6 bases from J, with 9 bases between. The CDR3 runs to 14 residues. The CDR3 nucleotides are TGTGCCAGCAGCGTAGGTGGATTGGCCGGGGAGCTGTTTTTT. It is translated as CASSVGGLAGELFF.

This clone occurred a few times. This chain links TRBV19 with TRBJ2-7; no reliable D call. CDR3 size: 14 residues. Germline V gene sequence: CDR1 LNHDA, CDR2 SQIVND (reference sequence). Trimming left V 6 bases short and J 3 bases short, with 15 bases between. This CDR3 reads CASRAAHTDYEQYF. DNA of the CDR3: TGTGCCAGTAGGGCAGCGCATACCGACTACGAGCAGTACTTC.

To note about this clone: The same CDR3 is also encoded by other DNA sequences in this sample. The chain is built from TRBV7-9 and TRBJ2-7, with 11 bases matching TRBD1. With V trimmed by 5 bases and J by 2 bases, 2 bases remained unmatched. CDR1 is SEHNR, CDR2 FQNEAQ, per germline (reference sequence). The CDR3 extends over 14 amino acids. This CDR3 is CASSPGQGAYEQYF. DNA for the CDR3: TGTGCCAGCAGCCCGGGACAGGGGGCCTACGAGCAGTACTTC.

The chain joins TRBV4-1 to TRBJ2-7, with D possibly being TRBD1 or TRBD2 (5 bases each). This CDR3 is 15 amino acids long. CDR1 is MGHRA and CDR2 is YSYEKL in the germline V gene. V was clipped by 0 bases and J by 2 bases, with 11 bases between them. The CDR3 is CASSQEELGPYEQYF. Written as DNA, the CDR3 is TGCGCCAGCAGCCAAGAGGAATTGGGACCCTACGAGCAGTACTTC.

This clone was recorded at least ten times. The gene calls are TRBV6-1 and TRBJ2-1, with a tentative D call TRBD1 (6 bases). Germline V lookup: CDR1 MNHNS, CDR2 SASEGT. Deletions cut 3 bases from V and 3 bases from J, with 15 bases between. The CDR3 runs 16 residues. The CDR3 region has the DNA TGTGCCAGCAGTGACCAGGGACAACGTCTCTACAATGAGCAGTTCTTC. Translated: CASSDQGQRLYNEQFF.

Concerning this clone: One junction end does not reproduce the germline sequence, and a read error may be involved. J is TRBJ2-7 and V is TRBV7-2; a weak D match, TRBD2 (5 bases). The CDR3 length is 15 residues. The germline CDR1 and CDR2 sequences are SGHTA and FQGNSA. CDR3 residues: CASTPGLTSSHEQYF. The CDR3 coding sequence is TGTGCCAGCACCCCAGGACTTACCTCCTCCCACGAGCAGTACTTC.

The genes are TRBV18 and TRBJ2-3, with D possibly TRBD2 on 5 matching bases. The CDR3 has 14 residues. Germline V lookup: CDR1 KGHSH, CDR2 LQKENI. V lost 6 bases to trimming and J lost 0 bases, with 10 bases between them. The CDR3 DNA reads TGTGCCAGCTCCCTGCCGGGGAGCACAGATACGCAGTATTTT. Amino acid sequence: CASSLPGSTDTQYF.

The V and J genes are TRBV4-1 and TRBJ2-3; TRBD2 matches 9 bases. V gave up 4 bases and J gave up 0 bases; unmatched junction bases: 8. Germline CDR1 is MGHRA and CDR2 is YSYEKL. This CDR3 has 17 amino acids. CDR3 bases: TGCGCCAGCAGCCTCACTAGCGGGCCCCTCAGCACAGATACGCAGTATTTT. Translating gives CASSLTSGPLSTDTQYF.

The rearrangement links TRBV7-8 to TRBJ1-4; 9 bases map to TRBD1. CDR3 length: 15 residues. Germline V lookup: CDR1 SGHVS, CDR2 FQNEAQ. J gave up 3 bases and V 5 bases, and 4 bases lay outside the gene matches. CDR3 in DNA: TGTGCCAGCAGCAACCGGGACAGGGCTAATGAAAAACTGTTTTTT. It specifies CASSNRDRANEKLFF.

This sequence joins TRBV19 and TRBJ2-7; TRBD2 aligns across 10 bases. Germline V gene lookup returns CDR1 LNHDA and CDR2 SQIVND (reference sequence). The CDR3 totals 14 residues. The junction had 6 bases not matched to a gene; V was cut back by 3 bases and J by 7 bases. The CDR3 region has the DNA TGTGCCAGTAGTATCAAGAGCGGGAGGGAAGAGCAGTACTTC. This translates into CASSIKSGREEQYF.

The chain has TRBV7-2 and TRBJ2-7; the match to TRBD1 covers 8 bases. The CDR3 spans 14 residues. CDR1 is SGHTA, CDR2 FQGNSA, per germline. Trimming took 5 bases from V and 3 from J; bases not matched to a gene: 6. CDR3 coding DNA: TGTGCCAGCAGCGTCCCGACAGGGGACTACGAGCAGTACTTC. Translated, it gives CASSVPTGDYEQYF.

This clone showed up just once. J is TRBJ2-3 and V is TRBV5-4, with 7 bases aligning to TRBD2. The germline gives CDR1 SGHNT, CDR2 YYREEE (reference sequence). V was pared by 1 base and J by 6 bases, with 14 bases of the junction left unmatched. This CDR3 is built from 17 residues. CDR3 region: CASSLIGLAAPGDTQYF. The CDR3 nucleotides read TGTGCCAGCAGCTTGATTGGTCTAGCGGCCCCCGGGGATACGCAGTATTTT.

V is TRBV29-1 and J is TRBJ2-7; 10 nucleotides align to TRBD2. J was trimmed by 4 bases and V by 5 bases; bases with no gene match: 11. The germline CDR1 and CDR2 sequences are SQVTM and ANQGSEA. This CDR3 has 15 residues. Here the CDR3 DNA reads TGCAGCGTTATCCTAGCGGGAGATAAAGGATACGAGCAGTACTTC. Its translation: CSVILAGDKGYEQYF.

The chain recombines TRBV29-1 with TRBJ1-2, with 10 positions matching TRBD1. The trim removed 7 bases at V and 5 bases at J, leaving 4 bases unmatched. Germline V gene data show CDR1 as SQVTM and CDR2 as ANQGSEA. This CDR3 comprises 12 residues. CDR3 loop: CSAEGQGYGYTF. For the CDR3, the DNA is TGCAGCGCCGAGGGACAGGGGTATGGCTACACCTTC.

The genes are TRBV25-1 and TRBJ1-1, with 7 bases that match TRBD1. Unmatched junction bases numbered 2, after V lost 3 bases and J lost 4 bases. This CDR3 has 13 residues. The germline V gene has CDR1 MGHDK and CDR2 SYGVNS. CDR3 sequence (DNA): TGTGCCAGCAGTGATCAGGGGGTCACTGAAGCTTTCTTT. It yields the protein CASSDQGVTEAFF.

The CDR3 DNA is TGTGCCAGCAGGAAACTAGCGGGAGCGGGCAATGAGCAGTTCTTC. Translated, it gives CASRKLAGAGNEQFF. The chain uses TRBV6-1 and TRBJ2-1, with TRBD2 matching over 11 bases. Germline CDR1 is MNHNS and CDR2 is SASEGT. This CDR3 comprises 15 residues. The J segment lost 6 bases and the V segment lost 6 bases, leaving 7 bases of the junction unmatched.

In regard to this clone: Here the CDR3 omits its conserved ending phenylalanine or tryptophan, so a read error is the likely source. No DNA is shown, since the ends of the CDR3 on it are uncertain; the CDR3 is the one TCRdb lists. The genes are TRBV10-3 and TRBJ1-1; whether TRBD1, the table's D call, matches the DNA was not checked. The CDR3 length is 14 residues, termini included. CDR1 ENHRY and CDR2 SYGVKD come from the germline V gene. This CDR3 is CAISEGGGGKMVFR.

The chain is built from TRBV9 and TRBJ1-1, with D perhaps TRBD1 (6 bases). Trimming left V 3 bases short and J 4 bases short, with 10 bases between. Germline V lookup: CDR1 SGDLS, CDR2 YYNGEE. CDR3 length equals 13 residues. The CDR3 spells CASSAGGSTEAFF. CDR3 sequence (DNA): TGTGCCAGCAGCGCCGGGGGCAGCACTGAAGCTTTCTTT.

The chain carries TRBV28 and TRBJ2-1; D is unresolved. The V and J ends lost 6 bases and 4 bases respectively, with 16 bases between them. Germline loops: CDR1 MDHEN, CDR2 SYDVKM. The CDR3 spans 15 residues. CDR3 amino acids: CASRLTSGMYNEQFF. The CDR3 region has the DNA TGTGCCAGCAGACTCACGAGTGGGATGTACAATGAGCAGTTCTTC.

The gene calls are TRBV4-3 and TRBJ2-2; 10 nucleotides match TRBD2. The CDR3 has 16 amino acids. The ends lost 1 base at V and 6 bases at J; junction bases unmatched: 5. CDR1 and CDR2 (germline): LGHNA, YSLEER. DNA for the CDR3: TGCGCCAGCAGCCAAGGGGCTAGCGGGAGATCCGGGGAGCTGTTTTTT. Protein product: CASSQGASGRSGELFF.

The rearrangement joins TRBV15 to TRBJ2-1; 9 nucleotides match TRBD1. Trimming at V came to 3 bases and at J to 0 bases, leaving 6 bases not matched to a gene. The CDR3 covers 17 residues. Germline V gene lookup returns CDR1 LNHNV and CDR2 YYDKDF (reference sequence). The CDR3 is CATSRGQGESSYNEQFF. The CDR3 DNA reads TGTGCCACCAGCAGGGGACAGGGTGAAAGCTCCTACAATGAGCAGTTCTTC.